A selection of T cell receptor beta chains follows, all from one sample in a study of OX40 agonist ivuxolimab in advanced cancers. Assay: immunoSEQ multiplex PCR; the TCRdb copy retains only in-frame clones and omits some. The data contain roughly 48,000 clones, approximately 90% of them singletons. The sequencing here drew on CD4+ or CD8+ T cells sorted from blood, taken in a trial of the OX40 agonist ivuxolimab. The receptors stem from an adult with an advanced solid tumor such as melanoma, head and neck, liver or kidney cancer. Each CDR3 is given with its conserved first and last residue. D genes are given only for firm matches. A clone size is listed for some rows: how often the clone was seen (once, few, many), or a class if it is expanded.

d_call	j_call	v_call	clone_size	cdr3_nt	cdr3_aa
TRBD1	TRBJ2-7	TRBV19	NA	TGTGCCAGTAGTATAGAACAGGGGGCGGGAGAGCAGTACTTC	CASSIEQGAGEQYF
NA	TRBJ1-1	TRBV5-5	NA	TGTGCCAGCAGCTTGGCCGGGGTGTGGGACACTGAAGCTTTCTTT	CASSLAGVWDTEAFF
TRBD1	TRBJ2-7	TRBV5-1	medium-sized	TGCGCCAGCAGCTTGGATCCTACAGGGGGCTGGACCTACGAGCAGTACTTC	CASSLDPTGGWTYEQYF
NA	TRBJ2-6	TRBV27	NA	TGTGCCAGCAGTTCGGGGGCTGGGGCCAACGTCCTGACTTTC	CASSSGAGANVLTF
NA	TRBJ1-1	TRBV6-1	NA	TGTGCCAGCAGTGAAGCGGCGTTAGGGGTGAACACTGAAGCTTTCTTT	CASSEAALGVNTEAFF
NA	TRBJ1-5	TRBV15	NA	TGTGCCACCAGCAGAAGGTACACGGGGGAGCCCCAGCATTTT	CATSRRYTGEPQHF
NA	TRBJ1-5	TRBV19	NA	TGTGCCAGTAGTATAGCCCAGGGACCTAGCTATCAGCCCCAGCATTTT	CASSIAQGPSYQPQHF
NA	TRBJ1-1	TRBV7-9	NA	TGTGCCAGCAGCTCCCAAGCGGATAGCGGGACTGAAGCTTTCTTT	CASSSQADSGTEAFF
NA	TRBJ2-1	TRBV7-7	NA	TGTGCTAGCAGCTTAGTGCAGGGGAGGTACAATGAGCAGTTCTTC	CASSLVQGRYNEQFF
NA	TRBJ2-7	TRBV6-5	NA	TGTGCCAGCAGCCTCGTGGAGCAGGTCTCCTACGAGCAGTACTTC	CASSLVEQVSYEQYF
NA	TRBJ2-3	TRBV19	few	TGTGCCAGTAGTATAGGGTCCTCCACAGATACGCAGTATTTT	CASSIGSSTDTQYF
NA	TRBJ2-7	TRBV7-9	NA	TGTGCCAGCAGCTTAGGGGGGACCGGCGAGCAGTACTTC	CASSLGGTGEQYF
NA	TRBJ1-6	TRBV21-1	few	TGTGCCAGCAGCACCCTTTCACCCCTCCACTTT	CASSTLSPLHF
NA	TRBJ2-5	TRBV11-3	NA	TGTGCCAGCAGCTTTGAACACCAAGAGACCCAGTACTTC	CASSFEHQETQYF
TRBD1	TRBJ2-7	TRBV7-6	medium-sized	TGTGCCAGCAGTCCCTCTGGACAGGGGAGTTACGAGCAGTACTTC	CASSPSGQGSYEQYF
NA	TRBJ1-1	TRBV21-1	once	TGTGCCAGCAGCAAAGGGGAAAATGGTAGCATCGGGGGAACTGAAGCTTTCTTT	CASSKGENGSIGGTEAFF
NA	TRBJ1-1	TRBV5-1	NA	TGCGCCAGCAGCCCGGGGGGGTCGGGACACGGCACTGAAGCTTTCTTT	CASSPGGSGHGTEAFF
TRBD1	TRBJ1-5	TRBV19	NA	TGTGCCAGTAGTCCAGGGACAGGGAATCAGCCCCAGCATTTT	CASSPGTGNQPQHF
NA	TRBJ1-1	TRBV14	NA	TGTGCCAGCAGCCAAGATCCATTTCGGTACACTGAAGCTTTCTTT	CASSQDPFRYTEAFF
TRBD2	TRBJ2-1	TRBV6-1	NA	TGTGCCAGCAGTGGCGGGACTAGCGGGATCAGGGAAGAGCAGTTCTTC	CASSGGTSGIREEQFF
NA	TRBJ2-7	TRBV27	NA	TGTGCCAGCTCTGCCAACTTGGGGGCCTACGAGCAGTACTTC	CASSANLGAYEQYF
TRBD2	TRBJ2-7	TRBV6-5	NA	TGTGCCAGCAGTACCCCTCTAGCGGGAGCCTACGAGCAGTACTTC	CASSTPLAGAYEQYF
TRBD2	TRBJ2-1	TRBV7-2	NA	TGTGCCAGCAGCGCTACTAGCGGCCCATACAATGAGCAGTTCTTC	CASSATSGPYNEQFF
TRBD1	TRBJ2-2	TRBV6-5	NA	TGTGCCAGCAGGGACAGGGGTTTCACCGGGGAGCTGTTTTTT	CASRDRGFTGELFF
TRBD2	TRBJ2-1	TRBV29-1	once	TGCAGCGTTGATAACCTAGCGGGGGACTCCTACAATGAGCAGTTCTTC	CSVDNLAGDSYNEQFF
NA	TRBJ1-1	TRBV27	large	TGTGCCAGCAGTTTATCGGGGCCAGGGGACACTGAAGCTTTCTTT	CASSLSGPGDTEAFF
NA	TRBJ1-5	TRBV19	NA	TGTGCCAGTAGTATCCTGGGGTCGGGGCCCCAGCATTTT	CASSILGSGPQHF
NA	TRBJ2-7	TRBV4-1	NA	TGCGCCAGCAGCCAAGGGACGGACTACTACGAGCAGTACTTC	CASSQGTDYYEQYF
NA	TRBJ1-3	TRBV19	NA	TGTGCCAGTAGTATGGGAGGGATCTCTGGAAACACCATATATTTT	CASSMGGISGNTIYF
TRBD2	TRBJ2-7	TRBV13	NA	TGTGCCAGCAGCTTAGGGCGGGAGGCGGGCGAGCAGTACTTC	CASSLGREAGEQYF
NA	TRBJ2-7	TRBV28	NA	TGTGCCAGCAGTTTCGTAGGAGGGCCTTACGAGCAGTACTTC	CASSFVGGPYEQYF
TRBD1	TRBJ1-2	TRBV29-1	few	TGCAGCTTCGAGACAGGGTACAACTATGGCTACACCTTC	CSFETGYNYGYTF
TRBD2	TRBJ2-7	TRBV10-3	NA	TGTGCCATCAGTGAGTGGACTAGCGGGATTGACGAGCAGTACTTC	CAISEWTSGIDEQYF
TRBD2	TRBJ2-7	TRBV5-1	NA	TGCGCCAGCAGCCGGGGGGACGAGCAGTACTTC	CASSRGDEQYF
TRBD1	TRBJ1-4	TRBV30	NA	TGTGCCTGGGACCCGGGACAGGGTAGCGAAAAACTGTTTTTT	CAWDPGQGSEKLFF
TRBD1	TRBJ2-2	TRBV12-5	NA	TGTGCTAGTGCCTTTCTCGACAGGGGACTCGGGGAGCTGTTTTTT	CASAFLDRGLGELFF
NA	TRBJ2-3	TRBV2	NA	TGTGCCAGCATGGTCAAGGGGCCCACAGATACGCAGTATTTT	CASMVKGPTDTQYF
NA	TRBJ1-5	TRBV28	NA	TGTGCCAGCAGTTTAGGGGGGGGTATCAATCAGCCCCAGCATTTT	CASSLGGGINQPQHF
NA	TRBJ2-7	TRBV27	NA	TGTGCCAGCTCTTCGGGGCTTCCCTACGAGCAGTACTTC	CASSSGLPYEQYF
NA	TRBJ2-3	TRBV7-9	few	TGTGCCAGCAGCTGGGGATACGAGGTAGATACGCAGTATTTT	CASSWGYEVDTQYF
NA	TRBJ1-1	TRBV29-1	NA	TGCAGCGTTACAGGGTGGGCAGGGACTGAAGCTTTCTTT	CSVTGWAGTEAFF
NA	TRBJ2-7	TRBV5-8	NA	TGTGCCACTCGGTGGATCGACGAGCAGTACTTC	CATRWIDEQYF
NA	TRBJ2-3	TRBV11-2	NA	TGTGCCAGCAGCTACGCACCGGGACTTATCACAGATACGCAGTATTTT	CASSYAPGLITDTQYF
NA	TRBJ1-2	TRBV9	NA	TGTGCCAGCAGCGAGGAGGGGTATGCCATCTATGGCTACACCTTC	CASSEEGYAIYGYTF
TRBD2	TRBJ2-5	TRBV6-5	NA	TGTGCCAGCAGCCTAGCGGGGGGTGAAGTAGAGACCCAGTACTTC	CASSLAGGEVETQYF
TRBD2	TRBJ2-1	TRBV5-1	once	TGCGCCAGCAGCTTAACTAGCGGGAACAATGAGCAGTTCTTC	CASSLTSGNNEQFF
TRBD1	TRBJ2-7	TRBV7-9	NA	TGTGCCAGCAGCTTAGGATCCCTAGGGGGCTCCCCCTACGAGCAGTACTTC	CASSLGSLGGSPYEQYF
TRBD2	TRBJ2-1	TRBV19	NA	TGTGCCAGTAGTTTAGCGGGAGTCTACAATGAGCAGTTCTTC	CASSLAGVYNEQFF
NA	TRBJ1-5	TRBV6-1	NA	TGTGCCACAGATAGCTACAGGGCGGGCGATCAGCCCCAGCATTTT	CATDSYRAGDQPQHF
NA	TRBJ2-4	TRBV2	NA	TGTGCCAGCAGTGAAGGGCGGGACTTACTGATAGCCAAAAACATTCAGTACTTC	CASSEGRDLLIAKNIQYF
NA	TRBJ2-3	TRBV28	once	TGTGCCAGCAGTTTAGATGGCACCACAGATACGCAGTATTTT	CASSLDGTTDTQYF
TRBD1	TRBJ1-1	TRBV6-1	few	TGTGCCAGCCTAACAGGGGTCACTGAAGCTTTCTTT	CASLTGVTEAFF
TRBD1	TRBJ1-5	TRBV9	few	TGTGCCAGCAGCCCCGGGACAGGGTCTCATCAGCCCCAGCATTTT	CASSPGTGSHQPQHF
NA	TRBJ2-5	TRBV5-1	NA	TGCGCCAGCAGCTCCCGAGTAGGGGGGGAGACCCAGTACTTC	CASSSRVGGETQYF
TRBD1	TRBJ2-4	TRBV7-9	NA	TGTGCCAGCAGCTTAGCCTCCGGGACAGAAAACATTCAGTACTTC	CASSLASGTENIQYF